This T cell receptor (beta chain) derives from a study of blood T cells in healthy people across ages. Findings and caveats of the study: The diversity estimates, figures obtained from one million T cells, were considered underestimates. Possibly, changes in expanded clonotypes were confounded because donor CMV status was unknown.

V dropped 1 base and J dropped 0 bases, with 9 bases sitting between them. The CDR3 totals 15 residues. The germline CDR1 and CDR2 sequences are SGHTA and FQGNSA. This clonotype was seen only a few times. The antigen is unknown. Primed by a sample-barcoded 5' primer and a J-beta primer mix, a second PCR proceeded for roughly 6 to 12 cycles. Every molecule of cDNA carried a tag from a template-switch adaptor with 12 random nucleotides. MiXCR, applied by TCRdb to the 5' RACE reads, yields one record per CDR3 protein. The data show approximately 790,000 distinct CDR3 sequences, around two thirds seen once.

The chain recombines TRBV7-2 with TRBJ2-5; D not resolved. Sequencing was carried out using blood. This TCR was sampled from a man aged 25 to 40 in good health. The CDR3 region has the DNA TGTGCCAGCAGCTTAGGGGGTCAGTACCAAGAGACCCAGTACTTC. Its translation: CASSLGGQYQETQYF.